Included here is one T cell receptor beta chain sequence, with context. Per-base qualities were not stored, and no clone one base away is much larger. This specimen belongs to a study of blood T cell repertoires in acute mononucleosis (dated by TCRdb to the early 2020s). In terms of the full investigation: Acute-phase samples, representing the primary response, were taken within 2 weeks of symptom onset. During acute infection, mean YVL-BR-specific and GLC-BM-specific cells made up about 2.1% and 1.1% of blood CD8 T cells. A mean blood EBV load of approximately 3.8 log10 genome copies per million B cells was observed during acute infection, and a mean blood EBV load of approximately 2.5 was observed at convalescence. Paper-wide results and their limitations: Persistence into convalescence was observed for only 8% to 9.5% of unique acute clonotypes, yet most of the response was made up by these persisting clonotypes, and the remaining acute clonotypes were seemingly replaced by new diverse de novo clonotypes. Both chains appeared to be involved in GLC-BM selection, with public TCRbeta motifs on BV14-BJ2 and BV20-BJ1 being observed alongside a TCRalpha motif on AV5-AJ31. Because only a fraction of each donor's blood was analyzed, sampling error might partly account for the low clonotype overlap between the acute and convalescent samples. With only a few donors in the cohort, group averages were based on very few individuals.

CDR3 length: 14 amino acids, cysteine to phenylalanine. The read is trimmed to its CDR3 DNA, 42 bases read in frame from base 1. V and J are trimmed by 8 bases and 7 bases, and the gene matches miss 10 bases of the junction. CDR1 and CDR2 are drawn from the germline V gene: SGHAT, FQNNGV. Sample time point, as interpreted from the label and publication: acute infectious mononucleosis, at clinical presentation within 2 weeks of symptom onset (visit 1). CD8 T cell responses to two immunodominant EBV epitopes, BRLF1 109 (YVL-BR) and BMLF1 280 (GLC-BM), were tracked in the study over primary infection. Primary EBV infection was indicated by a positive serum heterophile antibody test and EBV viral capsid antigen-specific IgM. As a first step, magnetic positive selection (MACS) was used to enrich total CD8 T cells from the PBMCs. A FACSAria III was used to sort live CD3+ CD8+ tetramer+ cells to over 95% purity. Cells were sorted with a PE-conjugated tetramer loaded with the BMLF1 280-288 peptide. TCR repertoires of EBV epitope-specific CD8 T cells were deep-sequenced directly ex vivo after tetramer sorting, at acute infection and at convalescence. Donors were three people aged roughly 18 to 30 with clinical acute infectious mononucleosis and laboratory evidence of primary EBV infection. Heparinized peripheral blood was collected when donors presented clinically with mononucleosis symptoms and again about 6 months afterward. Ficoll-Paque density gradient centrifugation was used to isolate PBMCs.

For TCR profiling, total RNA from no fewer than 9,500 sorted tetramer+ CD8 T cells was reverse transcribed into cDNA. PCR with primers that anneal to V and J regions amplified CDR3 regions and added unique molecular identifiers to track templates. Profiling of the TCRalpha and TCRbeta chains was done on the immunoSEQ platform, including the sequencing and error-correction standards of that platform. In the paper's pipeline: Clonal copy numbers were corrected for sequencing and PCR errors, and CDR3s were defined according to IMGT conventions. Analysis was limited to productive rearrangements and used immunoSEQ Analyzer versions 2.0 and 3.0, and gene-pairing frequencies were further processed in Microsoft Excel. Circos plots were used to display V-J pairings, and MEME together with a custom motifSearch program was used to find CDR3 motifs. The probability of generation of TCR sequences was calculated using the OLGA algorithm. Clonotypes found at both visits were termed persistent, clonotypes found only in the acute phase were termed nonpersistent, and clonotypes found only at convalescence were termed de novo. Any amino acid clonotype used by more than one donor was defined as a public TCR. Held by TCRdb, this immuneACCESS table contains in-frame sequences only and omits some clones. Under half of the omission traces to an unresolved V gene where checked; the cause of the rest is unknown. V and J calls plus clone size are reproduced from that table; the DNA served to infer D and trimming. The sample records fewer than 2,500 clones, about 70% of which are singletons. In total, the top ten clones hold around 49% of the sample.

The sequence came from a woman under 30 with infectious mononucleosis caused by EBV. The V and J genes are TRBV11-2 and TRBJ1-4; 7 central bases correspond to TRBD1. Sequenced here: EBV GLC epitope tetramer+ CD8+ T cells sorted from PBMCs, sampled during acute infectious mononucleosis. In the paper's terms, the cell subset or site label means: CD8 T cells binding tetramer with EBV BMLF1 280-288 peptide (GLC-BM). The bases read TGTGCCAGCCCCGGACAGGTCTGGGGTGAAAAACTGTTTTTT. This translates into CASPGQVWGEKLFF.